The rows below give T cell receptor beta chains drawn from one sample of a study of blood T cell repertoires in COVID-19. Assay: immunoSEQ multiplex PCR; the TCRdb copy retains only in-frame clones and omits some. The sample has over 400,000 clones, 85% to 90% seen once; the top ten hold around 8%. Sequencing was carried out using peripheral blood. The receptors shown here come from a woman aged 50 to 65 with COVID-19, enrolled during active disease. Both conserved end residues are part of each CDR3. The D gene is left open where the match is weak.

D gene	V gene	J gene	CDR3 protein	CDR3 DNA
NA	TRBV27	TRBJ1-5	CASWRLYQPQHF	TGTGCCAGTTGGAGGTTGTATCAGCCCCAGCATTTT
NA	TRBV7-2	TRBJ2-3	CASSQGILVRETDTQYF	TGTGCCAGCAGCCAGGGGATACTAGTTCGGGAAACAGATACGCAGTATTTT
TRBD1	TRBV5-4	TRBJ1-5	CASSLGEGGPQHF	TGTGCCAGCAGCTTGGGGGAAGGGGGCCCCCAGCATTTT
NA	TRBV19	TRBJ2-3	CASSTSGLSMGTDTQYF	TGTGCCAGTAGCACGTCGGGACTCTCAATGGGCACAGATACGCAGTATTTT
NA	TRBV6-1	TRBJ1-1	CASSETGEGEAFF	TGTGCCAGCAGTGAAACGGGGGAAGGTGAAGCTTTCTTT
NA	TRBV2	TRBJ2-3	CAVKGRSSTDTQYF	TGTGCCGTTAAGGGGCGGTCTAGCACAGATACGCAGTATTTT
TRBD2	TRBV20-1	TRBJ2-5	CSASRTSGGEETQYF	TGCAGTGCTAGTCGGACTAGCGGGGGGGAAGAGACCCAGTACTTC
TRBD2	TRBV19	TRBJ2-2	CASIERGLPGTGELFF	TGTGCCAGTATAGAGCGGGGGCTACCGGGTACCGGGGAGCTGTTTTTT
TRBD2	TRBV11-2	TRBJ2-3	CASSLVGTSGGATDTQYF	TGTGCCAGCAGCTTAGTTGGGACTAGCGGGGGGGCCACAGATACGCAGTATTTT
TRBD2	TRBV5-4	TRBJ2-1	CASSLRTSGGGNEQFF	TGTGCCAGCAGCCTCCGTACTAGCGGGGGGGGTAATGAGCAGTTCTTC
NA	TRBV28	TRBJ1-4	CASSLNEKLFF	TGTGCCAGCTCCTTAAATGAAAAACTGTTTTTT
TRBD2	TRBV9	TRBJ2-1	CASSPAGDEQFF	TGTGCCAGCAGCCCCGCGGGGGATGAGCAGTTCTTC
TRBD1	TRBV6-5	TRBJ2-7	CASRNPGTGSYEQYF	TGTGCCAGCAGGAACCCCGGGACAGGGTCCTACGAGCAGTACTTC
NA	TRBV12-3/TRBV12-4	TRBJ2-4	CASSPTSSIQYF	TGTGCCAGCAGCCCGACTAGTAGCATTCAGTACTTC
TRBD2	TRBV7-2	TRBJ2-3	CASSWGTSPTDTQYF	TGTGCCAGCAGCTGGGGGACTAGCCCAACAGATACGCAGTATTTT
NA	TRBV28	TRBJ2-7	CASSSGAYEQYF	TGTGCCAGCAGTTCCGGGGCCTACGAGCAGTACTTC
NA	TRBV2	TRBJ1-1	CASSEPAFYTEAFF	TGTGCCAGCAGTGAACCCGCGTTCTACACTGAAGCTTTCTTT
NA	TRBV5-1	TRBJ1-1	CASSLEQAYTEAFF	TGCGCCAGCAGCTTGGAGCAGGCCTACACTGAAGCTTTCTTT
TRBD1	TRBV10-1	TRBJ1-5	CASAPTGEEEDQPQHF	TGCGCCAGCGCTCCCACAGGGGAAGAGGAGGATCAGCCCCAGCATTTT
NA	TRBV6-5	TRBJ2-4	CASSYSRENIQYF	TGTGCCAGCAGTTACTCTAGGGAGAACATTCAGTACTTC
NA	TRBV25-1	TRBJ1-2	CASSEFEQAIGYTF	TGTGCCAGCAGTGAATTCGAACAGGCGATTGGCTACACCTTC